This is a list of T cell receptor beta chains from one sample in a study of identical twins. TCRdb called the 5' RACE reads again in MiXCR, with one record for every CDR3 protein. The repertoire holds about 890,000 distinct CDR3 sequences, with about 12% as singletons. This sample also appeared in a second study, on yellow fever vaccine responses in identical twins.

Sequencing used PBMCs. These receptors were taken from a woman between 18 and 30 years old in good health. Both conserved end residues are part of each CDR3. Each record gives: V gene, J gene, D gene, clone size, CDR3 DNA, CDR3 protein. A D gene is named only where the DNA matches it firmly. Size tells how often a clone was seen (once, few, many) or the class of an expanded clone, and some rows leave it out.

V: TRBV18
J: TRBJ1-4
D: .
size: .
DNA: TGTGCCAGCTCACCACGTGGGGGTATTAATGAAAAACTGTTTTTT
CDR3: CASSPRGGINEKLFF

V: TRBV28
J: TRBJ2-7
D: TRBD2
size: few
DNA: TGTGCCAGCAGTTTAAGACTAGCCGATTCCTCCTACGAGCAGTACTTC
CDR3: CASSLRLADSSYEQYF

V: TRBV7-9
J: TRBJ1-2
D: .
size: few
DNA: TGTGCCAGCAGCCAGCACGGAAATGGCTACACCTTC
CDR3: CASSQHGNGYTF

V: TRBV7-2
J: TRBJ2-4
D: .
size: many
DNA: TGTGCCAGCTTGGACAGGACTAGAAACATTCAGTACTTC
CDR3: CASLDRTRNIQYF

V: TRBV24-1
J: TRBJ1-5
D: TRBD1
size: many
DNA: TGTGCCACCAGTCAGACAGGGAGAGGCAATCAGCCCCAGCATTTT
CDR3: CATSQTGRGNQPQHF

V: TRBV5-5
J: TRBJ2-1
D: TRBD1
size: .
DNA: TGTGCCAGCAGCTGGGACAGTGCCTCCTACAATGAGCAGTTCTTC
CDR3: CASSWDSASYNEQFF

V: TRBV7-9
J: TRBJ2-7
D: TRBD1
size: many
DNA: TGTGCCAGCAGTTTATCGGACAGGACCTCTTACGAGCAGTACTTC
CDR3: CASSLSDRTSYEQYF

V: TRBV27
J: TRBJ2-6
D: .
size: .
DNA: TGTGCCAGTGGGCCATTAGGGCCAGACTCTGGGGCCAACGTCCTGACTTTC
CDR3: CASGPLGPDSGANVLTF

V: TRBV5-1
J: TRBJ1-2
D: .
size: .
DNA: TGCGCCAGCAGCTTGGCCGCAGGTGACGGCTACACCTTC
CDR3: CASSLAAGDGYTF

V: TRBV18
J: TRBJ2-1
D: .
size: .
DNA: TGTGCCAGCTCACCCATACGAGTGCAGGGATCAAACAATGAGCAGTTCTTC
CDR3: CASSPIRVQGSNNEQFF

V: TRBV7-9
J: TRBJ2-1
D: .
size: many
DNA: TGTGCCAGCAGCCGAATTAATGAGCAGTTCTTC
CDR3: CASSRINEQFF

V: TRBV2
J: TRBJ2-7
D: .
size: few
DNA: TGTGCCAGCAGCGGCAGAATGCCCTCCTACGAGCAGTACTTC
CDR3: CASSGRMPSYEQYF

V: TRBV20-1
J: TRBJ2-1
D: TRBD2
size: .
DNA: TGCAGTGCCGCTAGCGGGGGGTACAATGAGCAGTTCTTC
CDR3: CSAASGGYNEQFF

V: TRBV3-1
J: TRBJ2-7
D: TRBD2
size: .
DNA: TGTGCCAGCAGCCAAGTCCGAGTGGGGACTAGCGGGACCAAGCAGTACTTC
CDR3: CASSQVRVGTSGTKQYF

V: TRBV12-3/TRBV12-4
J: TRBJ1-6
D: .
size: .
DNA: TGTGCCAGCAGTTTAAAACCCTATAATTCACCCCTCCACTTT
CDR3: CASSLKPYNSPLHF

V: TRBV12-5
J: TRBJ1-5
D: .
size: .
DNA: TGTGCTAGTGGTTTCCCCTCGGGGGGTGGCAATCAGCCCCAGCATTTT
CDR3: CASGFPSGGGNQPQHF

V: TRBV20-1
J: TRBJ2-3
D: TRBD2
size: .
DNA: TGCAGTGCTAGACGAGCTAGCGGGGGGGCGTTGGATACGCAGTATTTT
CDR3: CSARRASGGALDTQYF

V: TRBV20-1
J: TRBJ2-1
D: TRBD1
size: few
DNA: TGCAGTGCTAGAGATATCAACAGGGGGCATGAGCAGTTCTTC
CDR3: CSARDINRGHEQFF

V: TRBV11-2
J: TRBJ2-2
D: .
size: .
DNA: TGTGCCAGCAGCACGATTACCGGGGAGCTGTTTTTT
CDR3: CASSTITGELFF

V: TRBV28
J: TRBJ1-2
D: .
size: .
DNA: TGTGCCAGCACGGTGGTACAGGCTCATAACTATGGCTACACCTTC
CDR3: CASTVVQAHNYGYTF

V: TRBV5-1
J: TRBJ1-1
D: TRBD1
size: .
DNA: TGCGCCAGCAATCTACTTCCGGGACAGAAAAACACTGAAGCTTTCTTT
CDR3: CASNLLPGQKNTEAFF

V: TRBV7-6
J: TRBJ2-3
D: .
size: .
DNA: TGTGCCAGCAGCGGGCGAAGGGCAGATACGCAGTATTTT
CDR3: CASSGRRADTQYF

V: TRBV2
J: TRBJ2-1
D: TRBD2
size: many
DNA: TGTGCCAGCAGTGAACTGACTAGCGTTAAGTACAATGAGCAGTTCTTC
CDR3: CASSELTSVKYNEQFF

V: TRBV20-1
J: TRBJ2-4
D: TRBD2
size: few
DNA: TGCAGTGCTAGAGATATCCAGCGGGATAACATTCAGTACTTC
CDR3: CSARDIQRDNIQYF

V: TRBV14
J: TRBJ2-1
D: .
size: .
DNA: TGTGCCAGCAACGTCCAGGGAGCTTTCTATGAGCAGTTCTTC
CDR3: CASNVQGAFYEQFF

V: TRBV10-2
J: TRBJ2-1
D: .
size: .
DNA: TGCGCCAGCAGTGGGGGATTTGCCAGCTCCTACAATGAGCAGTTCTTC
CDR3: CASSGGFASSYNEQFF

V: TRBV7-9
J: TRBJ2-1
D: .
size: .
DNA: TGTGCCAGCAGCCCGCCGGGACCACCAAATGAGCAGTTCTTC
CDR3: CASSPPGPPNEQFF

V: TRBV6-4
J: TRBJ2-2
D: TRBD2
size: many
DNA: TGTGCCAGCAGAGCCCCCGGGGGGGACTCCGGGGAGCTGTTTTTT
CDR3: CASRAPGGDSGELFF

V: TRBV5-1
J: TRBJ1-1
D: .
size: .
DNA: TGCGCCAGCAGCTTTCAAACGGATCAGACTGAAGCTTTCTTT
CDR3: CASSFQTDQTEAFF

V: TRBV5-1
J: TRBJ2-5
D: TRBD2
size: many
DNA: TGCGCCAGCAGCGAAGGACTAGCGGGGTTGGGAGAGACCCAGTACTTC
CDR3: CASSEGLAGLGETQYF

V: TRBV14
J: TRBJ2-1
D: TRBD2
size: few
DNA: TGTGCCAGCAGCCTGGGGGCGGGACTAGCGAACAATGAGCAGTTCTTC
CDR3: CASSLGAGLANNEQFF

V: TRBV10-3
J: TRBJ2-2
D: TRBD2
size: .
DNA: TGTGCCATCAGTGAAGCGGGAGTCGTCACCGGGGAGCTGTTTTTT
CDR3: CAISEAGVVTGELFF

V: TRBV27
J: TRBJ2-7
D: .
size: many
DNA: TGTGCCAGCAGCCTTCGAGGGGAGGACGAGCAGTACTTC
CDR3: CASSLRGEDEQYF

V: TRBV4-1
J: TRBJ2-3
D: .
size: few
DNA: TGCGCCAGCAGCCCCGAGGGGGTAGGTACGCAGTATTTT
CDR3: CASSPEGVGTQYF

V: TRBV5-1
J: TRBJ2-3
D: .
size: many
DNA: TGCGCCAGCAGCCGCGGCGAGTATGATACGCAGTATTTT
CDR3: CASSRGEYDTQYF

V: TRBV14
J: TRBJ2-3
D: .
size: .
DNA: TGTGCCAGCAGCCAACCGGGACCCTACACAGATACGCAGTATTTT
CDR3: CASSQPGPYTDTQYF

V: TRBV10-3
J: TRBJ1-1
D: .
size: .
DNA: TGTGCCATCAGGAAGGGACCGAACACTGAAGCTTTCTTT
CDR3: CAIRKGPNTEAFF

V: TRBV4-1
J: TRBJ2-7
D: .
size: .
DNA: TGCGCCAGCAGCCAAGTTTCAGGGACCTACGAGCAGTACTTC
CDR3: CASSQVSGTYEQYF

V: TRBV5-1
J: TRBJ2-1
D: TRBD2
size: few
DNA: TGCGCCAGCAGCCTCGGGACTAGCGGGAGGCTTGAGCAGTTCTTC
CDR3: CASSLGTSGRLEQFF

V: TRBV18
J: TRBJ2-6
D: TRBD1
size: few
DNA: TGTGCCAGCTCACCTAAAGGACAGGGGATGTGGTCTGGGGCCAACGTCCTGACTTTC
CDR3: CASSPKGQGMWSGANVLTF

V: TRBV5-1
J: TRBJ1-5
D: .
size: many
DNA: TGCGCCAGCAGCCCGGGGGTGGGGCAGCCCCAGCATTTT
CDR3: CASSPGVGQPQHF

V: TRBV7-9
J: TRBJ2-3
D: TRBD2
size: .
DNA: TGTGCCAGCAGCCTTAGCGGGGGGGGCCCGGATACGCAGTATTTT
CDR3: CASSLSGGGPDTQYF

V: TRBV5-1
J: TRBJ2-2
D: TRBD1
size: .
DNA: TGCGCCAGCAGCTTAACAGGGGAAACCGGGGAGCTGTTTTTT
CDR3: CASSLTGETGELFF

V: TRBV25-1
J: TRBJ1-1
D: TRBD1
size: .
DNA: TGTGCCAGCAGTGAATACGGGGACAGGGGGCTTGCTGAAGCTTTCTTT
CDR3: CASSEYGDRGLAEAFF

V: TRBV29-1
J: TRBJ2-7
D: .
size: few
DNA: TGCAGCGTTGGAGACGGAGCTTACGAGCAGTACTTC
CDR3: CSVGDGAYEQYF

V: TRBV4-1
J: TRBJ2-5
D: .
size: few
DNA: TGCGCCAGCAGCCCATTCCGGGACCAAGAGACCCAGTACTTC
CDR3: CASSPFRDQETQYF

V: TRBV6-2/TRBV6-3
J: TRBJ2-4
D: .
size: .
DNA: TGTGCCAGCAGTTACAAGGGGAGGAACATTCAGTACTTC
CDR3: CASSYKGRNIQYF

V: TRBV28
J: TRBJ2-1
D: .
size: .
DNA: TGTGCCAGCAGTTTCCGGGTAGGAAATGAGCAGTTCTTC
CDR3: CASSFRVGNEQFF

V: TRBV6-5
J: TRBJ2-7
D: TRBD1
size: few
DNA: TGTGCCAGCAGTTACATCTACAGGGGCTCCTACGAGCAGTACTTC
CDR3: CASSYIYRGSYEQYF

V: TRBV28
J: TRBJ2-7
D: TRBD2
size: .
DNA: TGTGCCAGCAACCTAAGGACTAGCGGCACCTACGAGCAGTACTTC
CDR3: CASNLRTSGTYEQYF